These T cell receptor beta chains were read from a single sample in a study of glioma-infiltrating T cells after dendritic cell vaccination. Here immunoSEQ multiplex PCR was the method, and the copy in TCRdb shows in-frame clones only, minus some. Of about 76,000 clones detected, over 75% appear once; the ten largest clones hold around 2.4%. Sequencing used blood, obtained after dendritic cell vaccination. The receptors were sampled from a human donor with glioblastoma. The CDR3 runs from the conserved cysteine through the conserved F or W. The D gene is left open where the match is weak. Size tells how often a clone was seen (once, few, many) or the class of an expanded clone, and some rows leave it out.

>TRBD1|-|TRBV5-1|TRBJ1-4
CASSSVGTGLSGEKLFF
TGCGCCAGCAGCTCGGTCGGGACAGGTCTCAGTGGGGAAAAACTGTTTTTT
>-|-|TRBV11-1|TRBJ2-7
CASSLRFGSGYEQYF
TGTGCCAGCAGCTTACGGTTTGGAAGCGGCTACGAGCAGTACTTC
>TRBD2|-|TRBV9|TRBJ2-7
CASSPHTGTSSLEQYF
TGTGCCAGCAGCCCTCATACCGGGACTAGTTCCCTCGAGCAGTACTTC
>-|-|TRBV27|TRBJ1-1
CASSLLGHLNTEAFF
TGTGCCAGCAGTCTCTTGGGACACCTGAACACTGAAGCTTTCTTT
>TRBD1|-|TRBV6-1|TRBJ2-7
CASRGQTSYEQYF
TGTGCCAGCAGGGGACAGACCTCCTACGAGCAGTACTTC
>-|-|TRBV27|TRBJ1-4
CASSLVRGANEKLFF
TGTGCCAGCAGTTTGGTAAGGGGCGCAAATGAAAAACTGTTTTTT
>TRBD2|-|TRBV5-6|TRBJ2-5
CASSEGTSRQTQYF
TGTGCCAGCAGCGAAGGGACTAGCAGGCAGACCCAGTACTTC
>-|-|TRBV11-2|TRBJ1-6
CASSPLSYNSPLHF
TGTGCCAGCAGCCCACTGAGTTATAATTCACCCCTCCACTTT
>-|-|TRBV30|TRBJ2-7
CAWSPGHSSYEQYF
TGTGCCTGGAGTCCGGGACACAGCTCCTACGAGCAGTACTTC
>-|-|TRBV9|TRBJ2-1
CASSPVGAYNEQFF
TGTGCCAGCAGCCCAGTTGGTGCCTACAATGAGCAGTTCTTC
>-|-|TRBV5-6|TRBJ1-4
CASSPGLYPEKLFF
TGTGCCAGCAGCCCAGGACTCTACCCTGAAAAACTGTTTTTT
>TRBD2|-|TRBV9|TRBJ2-2
CASSVVAGVTGELFF
TGTGCCAGCAGCGTAGTGGCGGGAGTAACCGGGGAGCTGTTTTTT
>-|once|TRBV9|TRBJ2-5
CASSVGAPETQYF
TGTGCCAGCAGCGTAGGAGCGCCCGAGACCCAGTACTTC
>-|-|TRBV7-8|TRBJ2-1
CATNWGRNEQFF
TGTGCCACCAATTGGGGGAGGAATGAGCAGTTCTTC
>-|-|TRBV5-1|TRBJ2-1
CASSSTGSSYNEQFF
TGCGCCAGCAGCTCAACTGGGAGCTCCTACAATGAGCAGTTCTTC
>TRBD1|-|TRBV7-7|TRBJ2-1
CASSLGGQGLDNEQFF
TGTGCTAGCAGCTTAGGAGGACAGGGGCTCGACAATGAGCAGTTCTTC
>-|once|TRBV7-9|TRBJ1-1
CASSLNLAMGTEAFF
TGTGCCAGCAGCTTAAATTTAGCGATGGGGACTGAAGCTTTCTTT
>-|-|TRBV5-1|TRBJ1-1
CASSLASGLLLGSEAFF
TGCGCCAGCAGCTTGGCAAGTGGACTCTTGCTAGGGTCTGAAGCTTTCTTT
>-|-|TRBV4-3|TRBJ2-3
CASSRQGPPRPDTQYF
TGCGCCAGCAGCCGCCAAGGCCCCCCTAGACCAGATACGCAGTATTTT
>-|-|TRBV7-6|TRBJ2-3
CASTSSDTDTQYF
TGTGCCAGTACTAGCAGCGACACAGATACGCAGTATTTT
>-|-|TRBV25-1|TRBJ1-1
CASSGFEMNTEAFF
TGTGCCAGCAGTGGCTTCGAGATGAACACTGAAGCTTTCTTT
>TRBD1|-|TRBV5-6|TRBJ1-2
CASSLVRGNGYTF
TGTGCCAGCAGCTTGGTCAGGGGGAATGGCTACACCTTC
>-|-|TRBV9|TRBJ1-3
CASSVGAASSGNTIYF
TGTGCCAGCAGCGTAGGGGCAGCTTCCTCTGGAAACACCATATATTTT
>-|-|TRBV2|TRBJ1-1
CASSVRRQVMNTEAFF
TGTGCCAGCAGTGTACGCCGACAGGTAATGAACACTGAAGCCTTCTTT
>-|-|TRBV5-6|TRBJ1-5
CASSPWAGNNQPQHF
TGTGCCAGCAGTCCATGGGCAGGTAACAATCAGCCCCAGCATTTT
>TRBD1|-|TRBV7-2|TRBJ2-7
CASSLAGGSGISREQYF
TGTGCCAGCAGCTTAGCAGGGGGCTCGGGAATTAGTCGCGAGCAGTACTTC